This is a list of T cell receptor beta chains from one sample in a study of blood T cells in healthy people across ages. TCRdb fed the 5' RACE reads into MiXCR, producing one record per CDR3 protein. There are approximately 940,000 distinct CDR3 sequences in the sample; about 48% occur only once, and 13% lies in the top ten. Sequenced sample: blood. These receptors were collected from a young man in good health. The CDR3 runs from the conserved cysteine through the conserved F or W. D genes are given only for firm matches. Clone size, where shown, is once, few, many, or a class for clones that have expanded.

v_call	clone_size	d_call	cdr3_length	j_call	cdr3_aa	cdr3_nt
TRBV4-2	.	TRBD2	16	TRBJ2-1	CASSQGVGGDYNEQFF	TGTGCCAGCAGCCAAGGGGTGGGGGGGGACTACAATGAGCAGTTCTTC
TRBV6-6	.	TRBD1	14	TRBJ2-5	CASSSDRVTETQYF	TGTGCCAGCAGTTCGGACAGGGTAACAGAGACCCAGTACTTC
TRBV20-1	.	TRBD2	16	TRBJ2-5	CSASFPTSGGMKTQYF	TGCAGTGCTAGCTTCCCGACTAGCGGGGGAATGAAGACCCAGTACTTC
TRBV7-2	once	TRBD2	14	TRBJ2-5	CASRWSSGAETQYF	TGTGCCAGCAGATGGTCTAGCGGGGCAGAGACCCAGTACTTC
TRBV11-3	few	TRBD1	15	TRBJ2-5	CASSYLTGQQETQYF	TGTGCCAGCAGCTACCTGACGGGACAGCAAGAGACCCAGTACTTC
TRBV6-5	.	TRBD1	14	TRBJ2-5	CASSYGQGTETQYF	TGTGCCAGCAGTTACGGACAGGGAACGGAGACCCAGTACTTC
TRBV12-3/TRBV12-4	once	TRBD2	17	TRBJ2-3	CASSLAPEAGVPDTQYF	TGTGCCAGCAGTTTAGCGCCTGAGGCGGGAGTCCCAGATACGCAGTATTTT
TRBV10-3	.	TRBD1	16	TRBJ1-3	CAISELQGASGNTIYF	TGTGCCATCAGTGAGTTGCAGGGGGCCTCTGGAAACACCATATATTTT
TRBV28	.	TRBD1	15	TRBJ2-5	CASSLSGRGQETQYF	TGTGCCAGCAGTTTATCCGGCAGGGGGCAGGAGACCCAGTACTTC
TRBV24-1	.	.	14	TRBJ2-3	CATSDPGFSDTQYF	TGTGCCACCAGTGATCCAGGTTTCAGCGATACGCAGTATTTT
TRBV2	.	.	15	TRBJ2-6	CASRAKGAGANVLTF	TGTGCCAGCAGAGCCAAGGGGGCTGGGGCCAACGTCCTGACTTTC
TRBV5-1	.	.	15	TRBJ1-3	CASSLSGLPGNTIYF	TGCGCCAGCAGCTTGTCGGGTCTACCTGGAAACACCATATATTTT
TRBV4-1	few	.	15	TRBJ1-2	CASSQDGIKGYGYTF	TGCGCCAGCAGCCAAGATGGGATAAAGGGCTATGGCTACACCTTC
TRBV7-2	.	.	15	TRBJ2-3	CASSLDPVSTDTQYF	TGTGCCAGCAGCTTAGACCCCGTTAGCACAGATACGCAGTATTTT
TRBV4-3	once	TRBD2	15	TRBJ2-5	CASSQDLTGGETQYF	TGCGCCAGCAGCCAAGATTTAACGGGGGGAGAGACCCAGTACTTC
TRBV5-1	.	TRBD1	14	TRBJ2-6	CASGDRAGANVLTF	TGCGCCAGCGGGGACAGAGCCGGGGCCAACGTCCTGACTTTC
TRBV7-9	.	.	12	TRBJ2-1	CASSKAVFEQFF	TGTGCCAGCAGCAAGGCAGTCTTTGAGCAGTTCTTC
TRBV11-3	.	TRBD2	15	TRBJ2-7	CASSPVSTSGGNPYF	TGTGCCAGCAGCCCTGTCTCCACCAGCGGGGGGAATCCGTACTTC
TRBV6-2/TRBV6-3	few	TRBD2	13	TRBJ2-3	CASSWDYPDTQYF	TGTGCCAGCAGTTGGGACTACCCAGATACGCAGTATTTT
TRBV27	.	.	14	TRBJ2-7	CASSTSTGSYEQYF	TGTGCCAGCAGTACCAGTACAGGCTCCTACGAGCAGTACTTC
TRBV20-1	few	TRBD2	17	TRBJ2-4	CSAYRLAGGLAKNIQYF	TGCAGTGCCTATCGACTAGCGGGGGGACTAGCCAAAAACATTCAGTACTTC
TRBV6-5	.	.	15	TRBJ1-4	CASSYSPATNEKLFF	TGTGCCAGCAGTTATTCCCCTGCAACTAATGAAAAACTGTTTTTT
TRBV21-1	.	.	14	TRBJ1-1	CASSSSCMNTEAFF	TGTGCCAGCAGCTCATCCTGCATGAACACTGAAGCTTTCTTT
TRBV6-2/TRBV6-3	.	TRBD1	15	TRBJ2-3	CASSYGTGHTDTQYF	TGTGCCAGCAGTTACGGGACAGGGCATACGGATACGCAGTATTTT
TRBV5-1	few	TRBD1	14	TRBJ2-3	CASSAGQGSDTQYF	TGCGCCAGCAGCGCAGGACAGGGGTCAGATACGCAGTATTTT
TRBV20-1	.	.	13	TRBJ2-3	CSAGPPLTDTQYF	TGCAGTGCTGGACCTCCTCTCACAGATACGCAGTATTTT
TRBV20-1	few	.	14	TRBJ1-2	CSARVPQLPYGYTF	TGCAGTGCTAGAGTCCCACAATTACCCTATGGCTACACCTTC
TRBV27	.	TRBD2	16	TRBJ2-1	CASSPREGSSYNEQFF	TGTGCCAGCAGTCCAAGGGAGGGAAGCTCCTACAATGAGCAGTTCTTC
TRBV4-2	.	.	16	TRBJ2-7	CASSQVRAGLTYEQYF	TGTGCCAGCAGCCAAGTGAGGGCTGGACTAACCTACGAGCAGTACTTC
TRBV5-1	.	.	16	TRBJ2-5	CASSLRSGGAYNEQYF	TGCGCCAGCAGCTTGCGGTCCGGGGGTGCCTACAATGAGCAGTACTTC
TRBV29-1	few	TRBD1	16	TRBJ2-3	CSVEEIRQGASDTQYF	TGCAGCGTTGAAGAGATAAGACAGGGGGCTTCAGATACGCAGTATTTT
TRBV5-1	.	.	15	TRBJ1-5	CASSLVGDPNQPQHF	TGCGCCAGCAGCTTGGTCGGGGATCCGAATCAGCCCCAGCATTTT
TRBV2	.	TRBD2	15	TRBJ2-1	CASSGTSGGAYEQFF	TGTGCCAGCAGTGGGACTAGCGGGGGGGCGTATGAGCAGTTCTTC
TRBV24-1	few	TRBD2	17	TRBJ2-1	CATSEPPRTSGGDEQFF	TGTGCCACCAGTGAACCTCCGCGGACTAGCGGCGGGGATGAGCAGTTCTTC
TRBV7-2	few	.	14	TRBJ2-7	CASSLVGQAGEQYF	TGTGCCAGCAGCTTAGTCGGGCAAGCGGGTGAGCAGTACTTC
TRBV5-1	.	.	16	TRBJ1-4	CASSLASGQGGEKLFF	TGCGCCAGCAGCTTGGCCTCGGGACAAGGGGGTGAAAAACTGTTTTTT
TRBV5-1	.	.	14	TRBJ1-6	CASSLDRVSSPLHF	TGCGCCAGCAGCTTGGACAGGGTTTCCTCACCCCTCCACTTT
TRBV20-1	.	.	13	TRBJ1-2	CSAPGGVNYGYTF	TGCAGTGCCCCCGGTGGGGTTAACTATGGCTACACCTTC
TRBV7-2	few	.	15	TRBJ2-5	CASSTQGHGTETQYF	TGTGCCAGCAGCACTCAAGGCCACGGGACAGAGACCCAGTACTTC
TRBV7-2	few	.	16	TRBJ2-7	CASSLISFTQGGEQYF	TGTGCCAGCAGCTTGATCTCCTTCACCCAGGGGGGCGAGCAGTACTTC
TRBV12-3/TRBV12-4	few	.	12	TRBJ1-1	CASWTRGTEAFF	TGTGCCAGCTGGACCCGGGGGACTGAAGCTTTCTTT
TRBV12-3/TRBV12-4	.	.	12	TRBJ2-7	CASRVAAREQYF	TGTGCCAGCAGGGTCGCGGCGCGCGAGCAGTACTTC
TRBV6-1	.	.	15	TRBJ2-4	CASSEGRGTEKIQYF	TGTGCCAGCAGTGAGGGCCGCGGGACAGAGAAGATTCAGTACTTC